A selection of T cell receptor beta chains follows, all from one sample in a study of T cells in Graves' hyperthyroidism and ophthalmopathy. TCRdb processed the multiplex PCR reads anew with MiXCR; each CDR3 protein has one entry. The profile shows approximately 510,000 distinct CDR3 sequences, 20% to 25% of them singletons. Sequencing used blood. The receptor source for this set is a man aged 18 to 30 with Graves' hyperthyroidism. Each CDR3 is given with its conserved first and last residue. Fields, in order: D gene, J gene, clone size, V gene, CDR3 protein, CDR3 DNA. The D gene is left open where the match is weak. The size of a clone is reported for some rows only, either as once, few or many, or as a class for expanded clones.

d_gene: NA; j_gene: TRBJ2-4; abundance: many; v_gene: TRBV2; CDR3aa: CASNLLGGEDIQYF; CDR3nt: TGTGCCAGCAACCTGCTCGGGGGCGAGGACATTCAGTACTTC
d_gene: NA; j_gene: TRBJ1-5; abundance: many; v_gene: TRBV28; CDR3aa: CASSLLPGRQPQHF; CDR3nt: TGTGCCAGCAGTTTACTCCCGGGGCGTCAGCCCCAGCATTTT
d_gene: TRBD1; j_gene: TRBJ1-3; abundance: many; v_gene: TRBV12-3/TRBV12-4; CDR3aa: CASSTWTGTGNTIYF; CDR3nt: TGTGCCAGCAGTACGTGGACAGGGACGGGAAACACCATATATTTT
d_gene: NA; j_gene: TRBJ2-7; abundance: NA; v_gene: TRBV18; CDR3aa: CASSPRATYEQYF; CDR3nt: TGTGCCAGCTCCCCCCGGGCGACCTACGAGCAGTACTTC
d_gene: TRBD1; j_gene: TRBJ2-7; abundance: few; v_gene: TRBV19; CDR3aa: CASSISGGFYEQYF; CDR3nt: TGTGCCAGTAGTATTTCAGGGGGCTTCTACGAGCAGTACTTC
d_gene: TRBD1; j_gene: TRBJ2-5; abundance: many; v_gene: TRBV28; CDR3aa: CASTRGGQGYQETQYF; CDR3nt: TGTGCCAGCACTCGAGGAGGACAGGGGTACCAAGAGACCCAGTACTTC
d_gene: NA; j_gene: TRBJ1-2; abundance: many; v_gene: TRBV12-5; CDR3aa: CASGLTRGAGCRCGYGYTF; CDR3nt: TGTGCTAGTGGTTTGACGCGGGGGGCAGGGTGCCGGTGCGGCTATGGCTACACCTTC
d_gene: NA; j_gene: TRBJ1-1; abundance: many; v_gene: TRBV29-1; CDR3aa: CSVENTEAFF; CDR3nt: TGCAGCGTTGAAAACACTGAAGCTTTCTTT
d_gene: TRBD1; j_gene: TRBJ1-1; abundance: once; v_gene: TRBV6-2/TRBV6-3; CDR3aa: CASRVIRQGVLNMNTEAFF; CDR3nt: TGTGCCAGCAGGGTTATCAGACAGGGGGTATTAAACATGAACACTGAAGCTTTCTTT
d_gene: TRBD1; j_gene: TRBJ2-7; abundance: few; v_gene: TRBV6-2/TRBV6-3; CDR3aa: CATDRGQGFPYEQYF; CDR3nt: TGTGCCACCGACAGGGGACAGGGGTTCCCCTACGAGCAGTACTTC
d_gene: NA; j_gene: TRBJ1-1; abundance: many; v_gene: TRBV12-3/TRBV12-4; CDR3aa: CASRGAVIHTEAFF; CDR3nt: TGTGCCAGCAGAGGTGCAGTGATACACACTGAAGCTTTCTTT
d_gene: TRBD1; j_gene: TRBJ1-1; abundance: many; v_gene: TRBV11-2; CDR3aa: CASSTDRATEAFF; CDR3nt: TGTGCCAGCAGCACTGACAGGGCCACTGAAGCTTTCTTT
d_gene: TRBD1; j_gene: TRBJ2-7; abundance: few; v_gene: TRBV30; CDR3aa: CAWSIGGSEQYF; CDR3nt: TGTGCCTGGAGCATAGGGGGCTCCGAGCAGTACTTC
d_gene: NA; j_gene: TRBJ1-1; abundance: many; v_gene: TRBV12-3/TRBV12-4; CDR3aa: CASTRGYTEAFF; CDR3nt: TGTGCCAGCACCCGGGGTTACACTGAAGCTTTCTTT
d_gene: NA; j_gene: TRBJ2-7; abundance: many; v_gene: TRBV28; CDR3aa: CASSSNTRDEQYF; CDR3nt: TGTGCCAGCAGTTCCAATACTAGGGACGAGCAGTACTTC
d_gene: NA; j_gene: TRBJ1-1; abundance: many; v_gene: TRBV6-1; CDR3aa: CASRDGNTEAFF; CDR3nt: TGTGCCAGCAGGGATGGGAACACTGAAGCTTTCTTT
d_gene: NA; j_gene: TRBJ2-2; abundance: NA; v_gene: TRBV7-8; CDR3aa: CASSRIQGFENGELFF; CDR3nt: TGTGCCAGCAGCCGTATACAGGGTTTCGAGAACGGGGAGCTGTTTTTT
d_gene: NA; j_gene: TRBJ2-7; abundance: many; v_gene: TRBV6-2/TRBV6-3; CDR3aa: CASSYHRESYEQYF; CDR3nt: TGTGCCAGCAGTTACCACAGGGAATCCTACGAGCAGTACTTC
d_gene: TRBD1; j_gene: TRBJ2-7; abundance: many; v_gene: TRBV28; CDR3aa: CASSGTGGRYEQYF; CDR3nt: TGTGCCAGCAGCGGGACAGGGGGCCGCTACGAGCAGTACTTC
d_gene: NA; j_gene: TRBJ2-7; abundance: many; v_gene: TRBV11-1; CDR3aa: CASSLGRGAHEQYF; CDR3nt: TGTGCCAGCAGCTTGGGACGAGGGGCCCACGAGCAGTACTTC
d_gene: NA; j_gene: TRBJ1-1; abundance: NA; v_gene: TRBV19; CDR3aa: CASRAQGRTEAFF; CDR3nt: TGTGCCAGTAGGGCCCAGGGACGGACTGAAGCTTTCTTT
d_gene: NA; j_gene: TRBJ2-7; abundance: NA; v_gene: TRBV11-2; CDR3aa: CASSWDGGNYEQYF; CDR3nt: TGTGCCAGCAGCTGGGATGGGGGGAACTACGAGCAGTACTTC
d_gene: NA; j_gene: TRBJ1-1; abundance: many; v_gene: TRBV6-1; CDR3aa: CASSPRLTGNTEAFF; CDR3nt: TGTGCCAGCAGCCCTCGGCTGACAGGGAACACTGAAGCTTTCTTT
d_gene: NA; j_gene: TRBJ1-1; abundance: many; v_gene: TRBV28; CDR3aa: CASSPLKDSTEAFF; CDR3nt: TGTGCCAGCAGTCCTCTTAAGGATTCCACTGAAGCTTTCTTT
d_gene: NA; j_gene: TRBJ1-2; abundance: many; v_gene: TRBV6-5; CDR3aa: CASSYSGGRVGGYTF; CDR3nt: TGTGCCAGCAGTTACTCGGGGGGCAGGGTGGGAGGCTACACCTTC
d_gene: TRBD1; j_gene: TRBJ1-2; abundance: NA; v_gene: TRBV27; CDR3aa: CASSLSTGGNGYTF; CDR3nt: TGTGCCAGCAGTTTATCTACAGGGGGCAACGGCTACACCTTC
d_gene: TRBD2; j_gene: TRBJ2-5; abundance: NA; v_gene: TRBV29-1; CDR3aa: CSVCGRFLETQYF; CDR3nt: TGCAGCGTGTGCGGGAGGTTCCTAGAGACCCAGTACTTC
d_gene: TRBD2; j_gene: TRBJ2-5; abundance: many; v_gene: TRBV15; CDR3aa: CATSRIAGEETQYF; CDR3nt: TGTGCCACCAGCAGAATAGCGGGGGAAGAGACCCAGTACTTC
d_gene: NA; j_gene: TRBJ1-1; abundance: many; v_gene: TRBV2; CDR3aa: CASGGGFMNTEAFF; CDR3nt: TGTGCCAGCGGGGGGGGGTTTATGAACACTGAAGCTTTCTTT
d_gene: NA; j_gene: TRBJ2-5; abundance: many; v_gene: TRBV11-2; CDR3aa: CASSLVGGPKTQYF; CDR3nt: TGTGCCAGCAGCTTAGTCGGGGGTCCGAAGACCCAGTACTTC
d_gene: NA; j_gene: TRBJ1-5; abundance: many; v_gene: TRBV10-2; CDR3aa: CASSEPGENQPQHF; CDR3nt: TGCGCCAGCAGCGAGCCAGGGGAGAATCAGCCCCAGCATTTT
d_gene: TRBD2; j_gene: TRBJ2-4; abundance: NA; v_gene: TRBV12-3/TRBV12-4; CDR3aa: CASSPRLAGGATYF; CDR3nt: TGTGCCAGCAGCCCTAGACTAGCGGGGGGGGCCACGTACTTC
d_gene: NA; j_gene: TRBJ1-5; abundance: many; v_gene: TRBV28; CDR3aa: CASSLGGIESLDQPQHF; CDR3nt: TGTGCCAGCAGTTTAGGGGGAATCGAATCATTGGATCAGCCCCAGCATTTT
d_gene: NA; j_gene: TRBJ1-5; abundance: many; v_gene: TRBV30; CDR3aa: CAWSAHQGQPQHF; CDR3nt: TGTGCCTGGAGTGCCCATCAGGGGCAGCCCCAGCATTTT
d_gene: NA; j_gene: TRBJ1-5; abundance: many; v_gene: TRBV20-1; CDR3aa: CSATSTMVSNQPQHF; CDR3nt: TGCAGTGCTACCTCCACCATGGTTAGCAATCAGCCCCAGCATTTT
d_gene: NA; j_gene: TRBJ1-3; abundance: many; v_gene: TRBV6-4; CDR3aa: CASTPGRRRGDTSGNTIYF; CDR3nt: TGTGCCAGCACCCCGGGACGCCGCCGGGGTGATACCTCTGGAAACACCATATATTTT
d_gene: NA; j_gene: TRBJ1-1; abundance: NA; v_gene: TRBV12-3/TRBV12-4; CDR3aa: CASSLSRDPNTEAFF; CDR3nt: TGTGCCAGCAGTTTAAGCCGGGACCCGAACACTGAAGCTTTCTTT
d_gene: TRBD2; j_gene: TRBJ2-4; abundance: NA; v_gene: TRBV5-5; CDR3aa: CASSLREGVNIQYF; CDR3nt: TGTGCCAGCAGCTTGAGGGAGGGCGTAAACATTCAGTACTTC
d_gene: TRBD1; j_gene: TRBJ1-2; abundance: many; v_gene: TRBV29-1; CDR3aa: CSVEDRAFGGYTF; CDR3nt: TGCAGCGTTGAGGACAGGGCGTTTGGTGGCTACACCTTC
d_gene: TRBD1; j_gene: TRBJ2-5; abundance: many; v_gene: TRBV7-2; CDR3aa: CASSSAQGAPSQYF; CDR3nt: TGTGCCAGCAGCTCGGCACAGGGGGCGCCTTCCCAGTACTTC
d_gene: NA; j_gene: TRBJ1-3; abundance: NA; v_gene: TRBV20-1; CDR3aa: CSVGLQGGNTIYF; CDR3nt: TGCAGTGTCGGACTTCAGGGGGGAAACACCATATATTTT
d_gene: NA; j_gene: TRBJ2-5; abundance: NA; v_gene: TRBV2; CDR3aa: CASSPYIQETQYF; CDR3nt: TGTGCCAGCAGTCCCTACATACAAGAGACCCAGTACTTC
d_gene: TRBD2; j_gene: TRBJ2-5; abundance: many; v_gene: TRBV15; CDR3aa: CATSRTSGGNVQETQYF; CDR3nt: TGTGCCACCAGCAGGACTAGCGGGGGGAATGTCCAAGAGACCCAGTACTTC
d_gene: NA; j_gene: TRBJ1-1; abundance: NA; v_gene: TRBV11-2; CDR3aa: CASSLQGGRRGTEAFF; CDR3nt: TGTGCCAGCAGCCTGCAGGGAGGCCGGAGGGGCACTGAAGCTTTCTTT
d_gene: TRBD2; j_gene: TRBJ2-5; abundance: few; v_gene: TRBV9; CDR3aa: CASSVSGGAEETQYF; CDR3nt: TGTGCCAGCAGCGTAAGCGGGGGGGCCGAGGAGACCCAGTACTTC
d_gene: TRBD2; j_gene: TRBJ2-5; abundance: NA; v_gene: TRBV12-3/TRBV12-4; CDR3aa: CASSFIELAGGKYQETQYF; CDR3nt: TGTGCCAGCAGTTTTATAGAACTAGCGGGAGGGAAGTACCAAGAGACCCAGTACTTC
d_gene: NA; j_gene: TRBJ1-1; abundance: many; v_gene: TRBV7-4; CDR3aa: CASSPLVDTEAFF; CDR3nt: TGTGCCAGCAGCCCGCTCGTGGACACTGAAGCTTTCTTT
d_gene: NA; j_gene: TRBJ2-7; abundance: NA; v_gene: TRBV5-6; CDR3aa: CASSPGRGGEQYF; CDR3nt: TGTGCCAGCAGCCCCGGACGGGGAGGCGAGCAGTACTTC
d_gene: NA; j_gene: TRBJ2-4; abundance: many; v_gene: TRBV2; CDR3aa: CASSPERSAKNIQYF; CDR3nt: TGTGCCAGCAGTCCAGAGAGGTCAGCCAAAAACATTCAGTACTTC
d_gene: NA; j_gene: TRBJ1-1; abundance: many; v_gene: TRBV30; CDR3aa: CAWSGLGGPEAFF; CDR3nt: TGTGCCTGGAGTGGGTTAGGGGGACCTGAAGCTTTCTTT
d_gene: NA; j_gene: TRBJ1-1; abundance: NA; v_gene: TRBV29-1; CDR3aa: CSVSSGTEAFF; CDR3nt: TGCAGCGTCTCATCAGGGACTGAAGCTTTCTTT
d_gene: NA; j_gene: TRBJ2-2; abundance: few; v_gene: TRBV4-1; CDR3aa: CASSQEKAGYTGELFF; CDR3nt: TGCGCCAGCAGCCAAGAAAAGGCGGGGTACACCGGGGAGCTGTTTTTT